This T cell receptor (beta chain) was identified during a study of blood T cells in healthy people across ages. This clonotype has only a few counts. Deletions cut 4 bases from V and 6 bases from J, with 18 bases between. This CDR3 region has 16 residues. Germline V gene data show CDR1 as LGHDT and CDR2 as YNNKEL (reference sequence). Then a second PCR, running roughly 7 to 11 cycles, was carried out with a sample-barcoded 5' primer and a J-beta primer mix. Researchers report that a template-switch adaptor with 12 random nucleotides tagged each cDNA molecule. The study obtained at least 2.5 million CDR3-containing paired-end reads from every sample. MiXCR was run by TCRdb on the 5' RACE reads, yielding one entry per CDR3 protein. The table records 1.5 million or so distinct CDR3 sequences, about 45% of them present only once.

V and J are TRBV3-1 and TRBJ1-4, with a tentative D call TRBD1 (6 bases). The sequenced sample was blood. This sequence was found in a woman younger than 30 in good health. The chain's CDR3 is CASSPERGGLYEKLFF. The CDR3 nucleotides are TGTGCCAGCAGCCCCGAGAGGGGGGGCCTGTATGAAAAACTGTTTTTT. Variable domain in full (rest from reference TRBV3-1 and TRBJ1-4): DTAVSQTPKYLVTQMGNDKSIKCEQNLGHDTMYWYKQDSKKFLKIMFSYNNKELIINETVPNRFSPKSPDKAHLNLHINSLELGDSAVYFCASSPERGGLYEKLFFGSGTQLSVL.